The 5 T cell receptor beta chains presented below share a single source sample, sequenced in a study of T cell changes during pregnancy in multiple sclerosis. Sequencing was performed with immunoSEQ multiplex PCR; in TCRdb, only in-frame clones are kept and a portion is missing. The top ten clones hold 0.4% to 0.45% of a sample with tens of thousands of clones, 92% of them seen once. This sample comprised CD4+ T cells from peripheral blood mononuclear cells, obtained in the third trimester of pregnancy. The receptors were gathered from a female donor in good health, enrolled as a control in a pregnancy study.

The chain combines TRBV4-2 with TRBJ2-1; a possible D gene is TRBD1 (5 bases). The CDR3 loop spans 15 amino acids. Germline V gives CDR1 LGHNA, CDR2 YNFKEQ. The V end was cut by 4 bases, the J end by 5 bases, with 15 bases between. The CDR3 DNA is TGTGCCAGCAGCCCCGTTCAGGGTTCTGACAATGAGCAGTTCTTC. Translating gives CASSPVQGSDNEQFF.

The chain joins TRBV19 to TRBJ2-7; D is perhaps TRBD1 (5 bases). Germline CDR1 reads LNHDA; CDR2 reads SQIVND (reference sequence). The CDR3 loop spans 14 amino acids. Trimming left V 5 bases short and J 3 bases short, with 14 bases between. CDR3 in DNA: TGTGCCAGTAGTCTCGACAGATCAGACTACGAGCAGTACTTC. Amino acid sequence: CASSLDRSDYEQYF.

This CDR3 reads CASSIRQGTYEQYF. The CDR3 nucleotides read TGTGCCAGCAGCATTAGACAGGGCACCTACGAGCAGTACTTC. V is TRBV21-1 and J is TRBJ2-7; the table's D call TRBD1 went unverified against the DNA. TRBV21-1 is labeled a pseudogene. CDR3 length: 14 residues.

The genes are TRBV4-2 and TRBJ2-2, with 8 bases fitting TRBD1. CDR3 length: 15 residues. V lost 1 base and J lost 4; bases outside the gene matches: 2. Germline CDR1 and CDR2: LGHNA and YNFKEQ. As DNA, the CDR3 is TGTGCCAGCAGCCAAGGACAGGGGAGCACCGGGGAGCTGTTTTTT. Encoded protein: CASSQGQGSTGELFF.

V is TRBV5-1 and J is TRBJ1-2, with D possibly matching TRBD1 (5 bases). The V end lost 5 bases, the J end lost 4 bases, and 15 bases lay between the germline ends. Per germline, CDR1 SGHRS and CDR2 YFSETQ. This CDR3 is 14 amino acids long. Written as DNA, the CDR3 is TGCGCCAGCAGTCTGGGTTCAGGGCCCTATGGCTACACCTTC. Amino acids: CASSLGSGPYGYTF.